This is a list of T cell receptor beta chains from one sample in a study of shared clonotypes between healthy human individuals. The protocol was immunoSEQ multiplex PCR, while the TCRdb copy is restricted to in-frame clones and leaves out a portion. The data hold about 2.2 million clones, with about 94% observed a single time. The specimen was naive CD8+ T cells from PBMCs. All receptors derive from a man aged 18-30 years in good health. Some clones in this sample may be carry-over from other donors' samples. Each CDR3 is given with its conserved first and last residue. D genes are given only for firm matches. The size field is filled for only some rows; it gives once, few, many or a size class.

TRBJ1-2 TRBD1 TRBV19 . CASSIDPRGTALGGYTF TGTGCCAGTAGTATAGATCCTAGGGGGACAGCGTTGGGAGGCTACACCTTC
TRBJ1-2 TRBD1 TRBV27 . CASSSGPGQGLSYTF TGTGCCAGCAGTTCAGGCCCGGGACAGGGTCTTAGCTACACCTTC
TRBJ2-1 . TRBV25-1 . CASSGTGYYNEQFF TGTGCCAGCAGTGGAACAGGGTACTACAATGAGCAGTTCTTC
TRBJ2-5 . TRBV27 once CASSFAETQYF TGTGCCAGCAGTTTCGCAGAGACCCAGTACTTC
TRBJ1-2 . TRBV6-5 once CASSYERSNPYGYTF TGTGCCAGCAGTTACGAGCGGAGCAACCCCTATGGCTACACCTTC
TRBJ2-2 TRBD2 TRBV5-4 once CASSSGLAGSNTGELFF TGTGCCAGCAGCTCGGGACTAGCGGGGTCGAACACCGGGGAGCTGTTTTTT
TRBJ2-7 TRBD1 TRBV18 . CASSLPQGPSYEQYF TGTGCCAGCTCACTACCACAGGGGCCAAGCTACGAGCAGTACTTC
TRBJ2-1 TRBD1 TRBV2 . CASRDRGENEQFF TGTGCCAGCAGGGACAGGGGGGAAAATGAGCAGTTCTTC
TRBJ1-1 TRBD1 TRBV7-9 few CASSGTGNAFF TGTGCCAGCAGCGGGACAGGGAACGCTTTCTTT
TRBJ1-1 TRBD1 TRBV27 . CASSLSGILQGRNTEAFF TGTGCCAGCAGTTTATCGGGAATTTTACAGGGGAGGAACACTGAAGCTTTCTTT
TRBJ1-2 TRBD1 TRBV2 . CASHPRGTSNYGYTF TGTGCCAGCCACCCCAGGGGGACGTCCAACTATGGCTACACCTTC
TRBJ2-1 . TRBV29-1 . CSTTVTSNEQFF TGCAGCACCACAGTGACGAGCAATGAGCAGTTCTTC
TRBJ2-7 . TRBV28 . CASSPGTLRYYEQYF TGTGCCAGCAGTCCCGGGACACTACGTTACTACGAGCAGTACTTC